Listed here are 4 T cell receptor beta chains from one sample, sequenced in a study of cytomegalovirus exposure and HLA in healthy donors. A multiplex PCR was run with 60 Vbeta primers and 13 Jbeta primers. Measured with immunoSEQ multiplex PCR; TCRdb has only the in-frame clones, and not every one. The sample records about 190,000 clones, approximately 11% being singletons. The sequenced sample consisted of PBMCs. These TCRs come from a man aged 45-65 years in good health and CMV-seropositive.

This clone was detected a few times. The CDR3 coding sequence is TGTGCCAGCAGCTTAGAGCGGGGGGGAACAGATACGCAGTATTTT. It codes for CASSLERGGTDTQYF. The genes are TRBV11-2 and TRBJ2-3; 9 nucleotides agree with TRBD2. V shed 0 bases and J 3 bases; nucleotides not matched to a gene: 1. The CDR3 spans 15 residues. The germline V gene encodes CDR1 SGHAT and CDR2 FQNNGV.

This chain links TRBV7-9 with TRBJ2-2, with 7 bases that match TRBD1. V shed 5 bases, J shed 1 base, and the junction held 4 bases outside the gene matches. Germline assignment: CDR1 SEHNR and CDR2 FQNEAQ (reference sequence). The CDR3 length is 15 residues. The CDR3: CASSLTGVNTGELFF. The CDR3 DNA sequence: TGTGCCAGCAGCCTTACAGGGGTGAACACCGGGGAGCTGTTTTTT.

Only a few counts were recorded for this clone. The chain employs TRBV12-5 and TRBJ1-2; 9 positions agree with TRBD1. The CDR3 has 17 residues. The germline gives CDR1 LGHNT, CDR2 FRNRAP. Germline trimming cut 0 bases from V and 0 bases from J; bases unmatched to any gene: 5. Here the CDR3 reads CASGLVLGTGSNYGYTF. For the CDR3, the DNA is TGTGCTAGTGGTTTGGTACTCGGGACAGGGTCTAACTATGGCTACACCTTC.

This clone came up a few times. This chain uses TRBV5-4 with TRBJ1-2; tentatively, D is TRBD1 (6 bases). Germline CDR1 and CDR2: SGHNT and YYREEE (reference sequence). The CDR3 length is 15 residues. V lost 3 bases, J lost 8 bases, and 20 bases lay in between. CDR3 region: CASSSQTGLLGGYTF. The DNA of the CDR3 is TGTGCCAGCAGCTCCCAGACAGGTCTCCTGGGCGGCTACACCTTC.